This T cell receptor beta chain came from a study of blood T cell repertoires in COVID-19. On the study more broadly: Samples taken during acute and convalescent COVID-19 were collected in the United States, Italy and Spain. The cDNA or gDNA used as material had been derived from T cells, B-cell-depleted T cells, or PBMCs.

Original data processing: Amplification from reference gene primers served as the basis for estimated nucleated cell counts. The repertoire was sequenced with immunoSEQ multiplex PCR; TCRdb's copy has only in-frame clones and lacks some. D and trimming come from the DNA, and the V and J calls and clone size come from that table. This sample has about 270,000 clones; around four fifths occur once, and the top ten carry 4.1%. V was pared by 0 bases and J by 4 bases, with 9 bases of the junction left unmatched. The CDR3 length is 16 residues. The V gene's germline CDR1 is SGHDT and CDR2 YYEEEE. This TCR was sampled from a woman aged 45-65 years with active or convalescent COVID-19. V is TRBV5-6 and J is TRBJ1-2; 7 bases map to TRBD1. The sequencing input was peripheral blood. The CDR3 is CASSLVGTARIYGYTF. The CDR3 DNA is TGTGCCAGCAGCTTGGTAGGGACAGCAAGAATCTATGGCTACACCTTC.